These T cell receptor beta chains were read from a single sample in a study of blood T cell repertoires in COVID-19. TCRdb's copy holds only in-frame clones and misses some; the assay was immunoSEQ multiplex PCR. Seen here are fewer than 200,000 clones, about 90% observed once, and the top ten hold about 4.8%. The material sequenced was peripheral blood. The receptors were sampled from a man younger than 45 with COVID-19, enrolled during active disease. CDR3s include the opening cysteine and the closing phenylalanine or tryptophan. The order of the fields is J gene, CDR3 length, clone size, D gene, V gene, CDR3 protein, CDR3 DNA. A D gene is named only where the DNA matches it firmly. Size values are once, few and many counts, or a class for expanded clones, and some rows have none.

TRBJ1-1	14	.	TRBD1	TRBV2	CASSVTGGFTEAFF	TGTGCCAGCAGCGTGACAGGGGGATTCACTGAAGCTTTCTTT
TRBJ2-1	16	.	TRBD2	TRBV18	CASSTLAGGPDNEQFF	TGTGCCAGCTCAACCCTAGCGGGAGGGCCGGACAATGAGCAGTTCTTC
TRBJ1-3	17	.	.	TRBV4-2	CASSQPSRQGIGNTIYF	TGTGCCAGCAGCCAGCCCTCGAGGCAGGGTATTGGAAACACCATATATTTT
TRBJ1-5	17	.	TRBD1	TRBV6-2/TRBV6-3	CASSYSNQGQQNQPQHF	TGTGCCAGCAGTTACTCTAATCAGGGACAGCAAAATCAGCCCCAGCATTTT
TRBJ2-7	15	.	TRBD1	TRBV6-2/TRBV6-3	CASSYLNGQGYEQYF	TGTGCCAGCAGTTACCTAAACGGACAGGGCTACGAGCAGTACTTC
TRBJ2-7	16	.	TRBD1	TRBV28	CASSFPGDREAYEQYF	TGTGCCAGCAGTTTCCCTGGGGACAGGGAGGCCTACGAGCAGTACTTC
TRBJ1-1	16	.	TRBD1	TRBV19	CASSPRQGAGNTEAFF	TGTGCCAGTAGTCCGAGACAGGGGGCAGGGAACACTGAAGCTTTCTTT
TRBJ2-1	14	.	TRBD2	TRBV6-5	CASSLLAGDNEQFF	TGTGCCAGCAGTTTACTAGCGGGAGACAATGAGCAGTTCTTC
TRBJ2-3	14	.	.	TRBV18	CASSPGGAGSTQYF	TGTGCCAGCTCACCGGGCGGGGCCGGCAGTACGCAGTATTTT
TRBJ2-6	15	.	.	TRBV6-5	CASTTGEAGANVLTF	TGTGCCAGCACTACAGGGGAGGCTGGGGCCAACGTCCTGACTTTC
TRBJ2-7	14	.	.	TRBV2	CASMQDTFPVEQYF	TGTGCCAGCATGCAGGACACTTTCCCCGTAGAGCAGTACTTC
TRBJ2-2	15	.	.	TRBV11-3	CASSITGPHTGELFF	TGTGCCAGCAGCATTACAGGGCCCCACACCGGGGAGCTGTTTTTT
TRBJ1-2	11	few	.	TRBV6-5	CASRKGPGYTF	TGTGCCAGCAGGAAGGGGCCTGGCTACACCTTC
TRBJ1-2	13	.	.	TRBV7-9	CASRPTQGTGYTF	TGTGCCAGCCGACCTACACAGGGAACTGGCTACACCTTC
TRBJ1-2	14	.	TRBD1	TRBV9	CASSPLGTGDGYTF	TGTGCCAGCAGCCCCCTCGGGACAGGGGACGGCTACACCTTC
TRBJ1-5	14	.	.	TRBV7-2	CASSLDRSYQPQHF	TGTGCCAGCAGCTTAGACAGGTCCTATCAGCCCCAGCATTTT
TRBJ1-4	12	.	.	TRBV6-2/TRBV6-3	CASSYLGGKLFF	TGTGCCAGCAGTTACCTGGGGGGAAAACTGTTTTTT
TRBJ1-5	14	.	.	TRBV16	CASSPREGDGPQHF	TGTGCCAGCAGCCCCCGGGAGGGGGACGGGCCCCAGCATTTT
TRBJ2-2	15	once	TRBD2	TRBV28	CVELAGGPRTGELFF	TGTGTAGAACTAGCGGGAGGGCCGAGGACCGGGGAGCTGTTTTTT
TRBJ2-7	14	.	.	TRBV4-3	CASSLGRGQYEQYF	TGCGCCAGCAGCCTCGGCAGGGGCCAGTACGAGCAGTACTTC
TRBJ2-2	20	.	TRBD2	TRBV3-1/TRBV3-2	CASSQLLSATSGLNTGELFF	TGTGCCAGCAGCCAATTACTTTCCGCGACTAGCGGGTTGAACACCGGGGAGCTGTTTTTT
TRBJ1-2	13	.	.	TRBV7-9	CASSPTPNYGYTF	TGTGCCAGCAGCCCGACACCTAACTATGGCTACACCTTC
TRBJ2-3	16	.	.	TRBV7-3	CASSLTAGKGTDTQYF	TGTGCCAGCAGCTTAACGGCAGGGAAGGGCACAGATACGCAGTATTTT
TRBJ2-7	14	.	TRBD1	TRBV27	CASSDRQGGDEQYF	TGTGCCAGCAGTGACAGACAGGGTGGAGACGAGCAGTACTTC
TRBJ2-1	13	once	TRBD1	TRBV24-1	CATRDRGLNEQFF	TGTGCCACCCGGGACAGGGGGCTTAATGAGCAGTTCTTC
TRBJ1-2	14	.	TRBD1	TRBV6-5	CASSYSDRGYGYTF	TGTGCCAGCAGTTACTCGGACAGGGGCTATGGCTACACCTTC
TRBJ1-2	14	.	TRBD1	TRBV6-5	CASTPTGRGLGYTF	TGTGCCAGCACCCCGACGGGCAGGGGGCTTGGCTACACCTTC
TRBJ1-3	14	.	.	TRBV6-2/TRBV6-3	CASSAQTAGNTIYF	TGTGCCAGCAGTGCACAAACAGCTGGAAACACCATATATTTT
TRBJ2-5	11	.	.	TRBV5-1	CASSSQETQYF	TGCGCCAGCAGCTCTCAAGAGACCCAGTACTTC
TRBJ1-2	12	.	TRBD1	TRBV12-5	CASQGAYYGYTF	TGTGCTTCTCAGGGGGCCTACTATGGCTACACCTTC
TRBJ2-2	16	.	.	TRBV9	CASSVGGGENTGELFF	TGTGCCAGCAGCGTAGGGGGCGGGGAGAACACCGGGGAGCTGTTTTTT
TRBJ2-7	14	.	.	TRBV11-2	CASSLGTGWYEQYF	TGTGCCAGCAGCTTAGGTACAGGGTGGTACGAGCAGTACTTC
TRBJ1-1	13	once	TRBD1	TRBV27	CASSLGTGNRAFF	TGTGCCAGCAGTCTAGGGACAGGGAATCGAGCTTTCTTT
TRBJ1-5	15	.	.	TRBV18	CASSPPREGNQPQHF	TGTGCCAGCTCACCACCCAGGGAAGGCAATCAGCCCCAGCATTTT
TRBJ2-7	15	.	TRBD1	TRBV7-2	CASSLLRGQFNEQYF	TGTGCCAGCAGCTTATTGAGGGGGCAATTCAACGAGCAGTACTTC
TRBJ2-5	14	few	TRBD1	TRBV27	CASRATGSLETQYF	TGTGCCAGCAGAGCGACAGGGAGTCTAGAGACCCAGTACTTC
TRBJ1-1	14	once	.	TRBV11-2	CASSLTDLNTEAFF	TGTGCCAGCAGCTTAACAGACCTGAACACTGAAGCTTTCTTT
TRBJ2-7	16	.	.	TRBV11-2	CASSSLVADPSYEQYF	TGTGCCAGCAGCTCCTTGGTGGCAGATCCTTCCTACGAGCAGTACTTC
TRBJ2-1	16	.	TRBD2	TRBV5-1	CASSIRLAGAYNEQFF	TGCGCCAGCAGTATCCGGCTAGCGGGCGCCTACAATGAGCAGTTCTTC
TRBJ1-3	12	.	.	TRBV2	CASRPEGNTIYF	TGTGCCAGCAGACCCGAGGGCAACACCATATATTTT
TRBJ1-6	15	.	.	TRBV3-1/TRBV3-2	CASSQVGSGNSPLHF	TGTGCCAGCAGCCAAGTTGGATCAGGGAATTCACCCCTCCACTTT
TRBJ1-1	13	.	TRBD1	TRBV29-1	CSAVGQGDTEAFF	TGCAGCGCCGTAGGACAGGGTGACACTGAAGCTTTCTTT
TRBJ1-1	15	.	.	TRBV5-1	CASSQGPGVGTEAFF	TGCGCCAGCAGCCAAGGGCCGGGGGTAGGGACTGAAGCTTTCTTT
TRBJ2-7	16	.	TRBD1	TRBV7-6	CASSLLDRGAVYEQYF	TGTGCCAGCAGCTTATTGGACAGGGGGGCTGTGTACGAGCAGTACTTC
TRBJ2-5	15	.	.	TRBV5-1	CASRKRFRDQETQYF	TGCGCCAGCAGAAAACGGTTTCGAGACCAAGAGACCCAGTACTTC
TRBJ1-1	15	.	TRBD1	TRBV27	CASSRQGVVYTEAFF	TGTGCCAGCAGTCGACAGGGTGTAGTGTACACTGAAGCTTTCTTT
TRBJ1-2	14	.	TRBD1	TRBV7-2	CASSLSGTGNGYTF	TGTGCCAGCAGCTTATCCGGGACAGGGAATGGCTACACCTTC
TRBJ2-5	15	.	TRBD2	TRBV15	CATSFPTSGEETQYF	TGTGCCACCAGTTTTCCGACTAGCGGGGAAGAGACCCAGTACTTC